This TCR beta chain emerged from a study of shared clonotypes between healthy human individuals (dated by TCRdb to about 2020). For the wider study: The cohort comprised a couple of women and a few men aged 18 to 49 years. Per donor, three plates each were used for CD4 naive and CD4 memory, two for CD8 naive, and one for CD8 memory. Libraries were prepared and TCR repertoires were sequenced by different laboratories using diverse techniques, in order to increase sequencing depth and limit assay-specific biases. Leukapheresis yielded between about 0.85 and 10 billion PBMCs per donor. To estimate repertoire size and how much clonotype sharing occurs between individuals, the study deeply sequenced the blood TCR repertoires of roughly 5 healthy adults.

Using the deep immunoSEQ assay, multiplex PCR amplified TCR CDR3 regions from genomic DNA. Extracted genomic DNA from each cell subset was spread evenly across all wells of several immunoSEQ 96-well plates, with each plate serving as a replicate. For sorted subsets, each replicate PCR was loaded with approximately 190 ng genomic DNA, equivalent to about 30,000 T cell genomes. The purified libraries were quantified using a Qubit 3.0 fluorometer, sized with a Bioanalyzer 2100, and then quantified again using the KAPA Library Quantification kit. Every immunoSEQ 96-well plate was sequenced on a separate single-read 150-cycle Illumina NextSeq 550 flow cell. For the original study's pipeline: Because the immunoSEQ output held only junctional sequences and lacked quality scores, the filtering could not match the filtering applied to full-length reads. Sequences were annotated with PyIR, a Python wrapper for IgBLAST v1.9, and V/J genes and CDR3 were assigned using IMGT germline references. Any read was removed if the V/J assignment was weak (E-value above 1e-6), the CDR3 was missing, or the read contained stop codons, out-of-frame junctions, or ambiguous translated residues. V3J clonotypes were defined by identical inferred V gene, J gene, and CDR3 amino acid sequence. The percentage overlap between two repertoires was calculated by dividing the number of shared unique clonotypes by the size of the smaller repertoire. RTK rarefaction, the Chao1 estimator, and Recon v2.1 estimates of unobserved clonotypes were used to assess repertoire richness. Generation probabilities for all TCRbeta clonotypes obtained by the gDNA method from a handful of donors were computed using OLGA. This immuneACCESS table, as held by TCRdb, lists in-frame sequences with V and J called but not all clones. Of the missing ones, under half trace to an unresolved V gene in checked studies; the others have no known cause. Clonal size and the V and J genes are those of that table, whereas D and trimming came from the DNA. The sample records just over 2,000,000 clones, less than 95% of which are singletons. Roughly 1.1% of the sample belongs to the ten largest clones.

To note about this clone: Its antigen has not been determined. No base qualities exist here, and no much larger clone lies one base off it.

CD8 naive samples were obtained by positive selection for CCR7 among CD45RO-negative cells, yielding a CD45RA+CCR7+ population from which TemRA cells were excluded. Healthy HIV-negative adults with no recently reported acute infections or vaccinations were included as donors. Only Caucasian adults living in Nashville, Tennessee, USA were represented among the donors. Blood was obtained by leukapheresis, after which PBMCs were separated by Ficoll-Histopaque density gradient centrifugation and cryopreserved in liquid nitrogen vapor phase. Analytical flow cytometry was used to check the purity and quantity of each magnetically sorted T cell population. From each sorted fraction, genomic DNA was isolated and quantified by UV absorbance on a Nanodrop 2000c. The research as a whole found: Larger estimated clonotype richness was generally found for naive subsets than for memory subsets. Pairwise subsampling led to the expectation that sequencing depth would affect the degree of clonotype sharing among donors. The small number of donors limited the genetic and exposure-history diversity represented. Sharing across a few donors was observed for roughly 5.4% of naive CD4, 3% to 3.5% of naive CD8, roughly 2.4% of memory CD4, and roughly 0.4% of memory CD8 clonotypes. Even with the large sequencing depth, rarefaction of the sorted-subset datasets indicated that sequencing was incomplete. Only blood was sampled, and tissue TCR repertoires likely differ from those in blood. Compared with non-shared clonotypes, clonotypes shared by all four sorted-subset donors had higher generation probabilities.

Trimming removed 1 base from V and 2 bases from J; the gene matches leave 1 base unexplained. CDR1 and CDR2 are read off the germline V gene (reference sequence) as GTSNPN and SVGIG. From the cysteine through the phenylalanine, the CDR3 covers 14 amino acids. Here the CDR3 DNA is all that survives: 42 bases in frame from base 1. Sequenced: naive CD8+ T cells sorted from blood. Reading the label with the study, this specimen's cell subset or site is: CD45RA+CCR7+. The chain couples TRBV30 to TRBJ1-2; 10 central nucleotides agree with TRBD1. The receptor was isolated from a man aged 18 to 30 in good health. Here is the DNA: TGTGCCTGGAGTGGGGGACAGGGGAACTATGGCTACACCTTC. Its translation reads: CAWSGGQGNYGYTF.